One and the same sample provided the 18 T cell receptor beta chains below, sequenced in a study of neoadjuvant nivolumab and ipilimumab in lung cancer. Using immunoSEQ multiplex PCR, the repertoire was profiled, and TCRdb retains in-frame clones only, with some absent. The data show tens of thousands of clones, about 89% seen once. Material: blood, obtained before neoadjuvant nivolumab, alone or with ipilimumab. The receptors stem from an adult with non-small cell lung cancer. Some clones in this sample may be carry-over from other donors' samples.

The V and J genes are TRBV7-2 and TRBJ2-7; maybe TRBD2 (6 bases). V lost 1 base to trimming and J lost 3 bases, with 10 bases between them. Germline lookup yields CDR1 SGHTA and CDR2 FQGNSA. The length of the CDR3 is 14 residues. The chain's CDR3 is CASSLEGLYYEQYF. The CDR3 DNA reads TGTGCCAGCAGCTTAGAGGGACTCTACTACGAGCAGTACTTC.

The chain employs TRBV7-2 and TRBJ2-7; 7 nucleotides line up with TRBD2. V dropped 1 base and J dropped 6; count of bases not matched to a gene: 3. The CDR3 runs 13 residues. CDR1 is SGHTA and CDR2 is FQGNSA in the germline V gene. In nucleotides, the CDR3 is TGTGCCAGCAGCTTAGACGGACTAGGCGAGCAGTACTTC. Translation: CASSLDGLGEQYF.

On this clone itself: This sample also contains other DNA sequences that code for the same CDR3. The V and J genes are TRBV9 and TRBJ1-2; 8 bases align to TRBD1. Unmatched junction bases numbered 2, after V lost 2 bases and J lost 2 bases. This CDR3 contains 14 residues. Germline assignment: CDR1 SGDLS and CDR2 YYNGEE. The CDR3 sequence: CASSVGQGNYGYTF. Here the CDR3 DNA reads TGTGCCAGCAGCGTCGGACAGGGAAACTATGGCTACACCTTC. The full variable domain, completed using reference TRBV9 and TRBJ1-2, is DSGVTQTPKHLITATGQRVTLRCSPRSGDLSVYWYQQSLDQGLQFLIQYYNGEERAKGNILERFSAQQFPDLHSELNLSSLELGDSALYFCASSVGQGNYGYTFGSGTRLTVV.

CDR3 residues: CASSVGQARRSYNEQFF. The CDR3 DNA reads as TGTGCCAGCAGCGTAGGGCAAGCCCGGAGGTCCTACAATGAGCAGTTCTTC. V gene TRBV9 combines with J gene TRBJ2-1; a possible D gene is TRBD2 (5 bases). CDR1 and CDR2 (germline): SGDLS, YYNGEE. Trimming removed 0 bases from V and 1 base from J, with 14 bases in between. CDR3 length: 17 residues.

DNA for the CDR3: TGTGCCAGCACGGGGACTGTAACCACCGGGGAGCTGTTTTTT. Amino acid sequence: CASTGTVTTGELFF. The J gene is TRBJ2-2, the V gene TRBV13, with D possibly being TRBD2 (6 bases). Trimming cost V 7 bases and J 4 bases, with 13 bases left between them. From germline, CDR1 is PRHDT and CDR2 FYEKMQ (reference sequence). This CDR3 contains 14 residues.

The CDR3 loop is CASSSGLAGTEQYF. Written as DNA, the CDR3 is TGTGCCAGCAGTTCTGGACTAGCGGGAACCGAGCAGTACTTC. This rearrangement joins TRBV2 to TRBJ2-7; 12 positions agree with TRBD2. After removal of 5 bases from V and 6 bases from J, the junction contained 5 bases not matched to a gene. This CDR3 comprises 14 residues. Per the germline V gene, CDR1 is SNHLY and CDR2 is FYNNEI.

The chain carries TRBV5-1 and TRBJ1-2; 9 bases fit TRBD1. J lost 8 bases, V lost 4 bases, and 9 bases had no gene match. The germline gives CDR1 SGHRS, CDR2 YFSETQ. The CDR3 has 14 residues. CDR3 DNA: TGCGCCAGCAGCGGATGGACAGGGGTAGACGGCTACACCTTC. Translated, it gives CASSGWTGVDGYTF.

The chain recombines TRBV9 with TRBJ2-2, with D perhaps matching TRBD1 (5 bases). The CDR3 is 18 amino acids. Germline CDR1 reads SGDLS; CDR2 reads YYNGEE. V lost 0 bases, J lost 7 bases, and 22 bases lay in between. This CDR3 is CASSVGPQGVSKSGELFF. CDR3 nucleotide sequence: TGTGCCAGCAGCGTAGGACCGCAGGGCGTATCAAAGAGCGGGGAGCTGTTTTTT.

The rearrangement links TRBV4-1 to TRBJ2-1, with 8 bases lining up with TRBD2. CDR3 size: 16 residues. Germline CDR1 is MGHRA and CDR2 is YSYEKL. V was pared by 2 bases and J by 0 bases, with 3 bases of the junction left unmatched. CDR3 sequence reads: CASSQPTSGSYNEQFF. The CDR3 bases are TGCGCCAGCAGCCAACCCACTAGCGGCTCCTACAATGAGCAGTTCTTC.

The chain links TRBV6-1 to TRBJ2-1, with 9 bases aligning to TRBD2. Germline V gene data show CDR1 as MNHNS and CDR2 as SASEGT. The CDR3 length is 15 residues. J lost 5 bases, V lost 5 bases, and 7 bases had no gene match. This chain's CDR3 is CASSFNRLADNEQFF. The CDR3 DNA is TGTGCCAGCAGTTTCAATCGACTAGCGGACAATGAGCAGTTCTTC.

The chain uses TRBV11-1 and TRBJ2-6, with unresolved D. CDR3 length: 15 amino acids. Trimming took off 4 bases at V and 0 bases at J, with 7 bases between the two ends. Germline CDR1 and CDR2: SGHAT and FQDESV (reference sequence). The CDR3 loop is CASSSEPSGANVLTF. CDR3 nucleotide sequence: TGTGCCAGCAGCTCGGAACCCTCTGGGGCCAACGTCCTGACTTTC.

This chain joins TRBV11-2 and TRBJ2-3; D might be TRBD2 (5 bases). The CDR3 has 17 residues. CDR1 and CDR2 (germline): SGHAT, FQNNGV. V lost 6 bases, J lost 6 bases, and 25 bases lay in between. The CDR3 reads CASSHPATDPGLDTQYF. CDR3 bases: TGTGCCAGCAGTCACCCGGCCACAGATCCGGGGTTGGATACGCAGTATTTT.

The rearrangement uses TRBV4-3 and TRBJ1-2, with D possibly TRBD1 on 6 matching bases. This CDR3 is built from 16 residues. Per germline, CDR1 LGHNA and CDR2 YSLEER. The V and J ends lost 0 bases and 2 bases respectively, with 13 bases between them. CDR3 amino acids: CASSQDPRTANYGYTF. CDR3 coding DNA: TGCGCCAGCAGCCAAGATCCCAGGACAGCCAACTATGGCTACACCTTC.

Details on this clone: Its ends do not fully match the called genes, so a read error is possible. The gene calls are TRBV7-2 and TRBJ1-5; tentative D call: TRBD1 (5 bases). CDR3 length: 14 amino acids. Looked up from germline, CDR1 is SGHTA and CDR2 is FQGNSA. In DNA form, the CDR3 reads TGTGCCGGCAGCCAAGACAGAAATAATCAGCCCCAGCATTTT. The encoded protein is CAGSQDRNNQPQHF.

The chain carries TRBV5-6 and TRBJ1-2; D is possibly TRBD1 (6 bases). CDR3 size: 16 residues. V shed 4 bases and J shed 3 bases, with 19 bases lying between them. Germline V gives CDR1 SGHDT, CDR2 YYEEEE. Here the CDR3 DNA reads TGTGCCAGCAGCACAAACAACAGGGTCGTGGACTATGGCTACACCTTC. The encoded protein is CASSTNNRVVDYGYTF.

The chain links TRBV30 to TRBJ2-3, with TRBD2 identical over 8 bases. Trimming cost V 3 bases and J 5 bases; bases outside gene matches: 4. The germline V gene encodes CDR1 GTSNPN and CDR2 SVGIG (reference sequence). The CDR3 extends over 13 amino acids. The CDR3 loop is CAWRTLAGDTQYF. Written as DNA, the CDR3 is TGTGCCTGGAGGACGCTAGCGGGAGATACGCAGTATTTT.

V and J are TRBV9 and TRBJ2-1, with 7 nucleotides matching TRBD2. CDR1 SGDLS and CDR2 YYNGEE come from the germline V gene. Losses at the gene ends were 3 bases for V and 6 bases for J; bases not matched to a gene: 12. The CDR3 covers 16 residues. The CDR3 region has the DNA TGTGCCAGCAGCGCATCCCTTCGGCGGGAGCGCAATGAGCAGTTCTTC. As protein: CASSASLRRERNEQFF. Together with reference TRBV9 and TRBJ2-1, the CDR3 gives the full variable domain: DSGVTQTPKHLITATGQRVTLRCSPRSGDLSVYWYQQSLDQGLQFLIQYYNGEERAKGNILERFSAQQFPDLHSELNLSSLELGDSALYFCASSASLRRERNEQFFGPGTRLTVL.

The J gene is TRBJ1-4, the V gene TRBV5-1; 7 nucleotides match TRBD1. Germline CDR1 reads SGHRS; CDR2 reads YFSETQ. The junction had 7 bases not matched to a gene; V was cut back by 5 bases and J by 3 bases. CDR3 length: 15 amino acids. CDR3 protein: CASRPTGKSNEKLFF. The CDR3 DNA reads TGCGCCAGCAGACCGACAGGGAAATCTAATGAAAAACTGTTTTTT.